A single sample gave rise to the 3 T cell receptor beta chains below, sequenced in a study of T-cell memory formation after mild COVID-19. One entry per CDR3 protein results from TCRdb running MiXCR on the 5' RACE reads. The sample carries fewer than 450,000 distinct CDR3 sequences, 20% to 25% recorded once. Sequenced: PBMCs or a T cell subset sorted from them (not recorded which). The receptors here all came from an adult woman who had mild COVID-19 (a few samples of this study predate the infection). Cell type and time point are not known.

This clonotype was observed many times. The J gene is TRBJ1-1, the V gene TRBV24-1, with D uncertain. CDR1 and CDR2 from the germline V gene are KGHDR and SFDVKD. With 2 bases removed from V and 4 bases from J, the gap between germline ends came to 16 bases. The CDR3 covers 16 residues. The CDR3 loop reads CATSDSRMISSTEAFF. The CDR3 DNA reads TGTGCCACCAGTGATTCTCGGATGATTTCGAGCACTGAAGCTTTCTTT.

This clonotype has only a few counts. The chain links TRBV14 to TRBJ2-1; the D gene is possibly TRBD2 (5 bases). The germline V and J ends were trimmed by 0 bases and 5 bases, with 14 bases remaining between them. Per germline, CDR1 SGHDN and CDR2 FVKESK. This CDR3 is built from 16 residues. Here the CDR3 reads CASSQELAGGDNEQFF. The CDR3 DNA reads as TGTGCCAGCAGCCAAGAATTGGCGGGTGGTGACAATGAGCAGTTCTTC.

This clonotype was seen more than once but under ten times. The V gene is TRBV7-3, the J gene TRBJ1-1; D is uncertain. Germline-derived CDR1 and CDR2 are SGHTA and FQGTGA. The CDR3 has 13 amino acids. Trimming cost V 5 bases and J 0 bases, with 7 bases left between them. Here the CDR3 reads CASSRTMNTEAFF. DNA of the CDR3: TGTGCCAGCAGCCGTACAATGAACACTGAAGCTTTCTTT.